This record looks at one T cell receptor (beta chain) sequence and its context. Sequencing was performed with immunoSEQ multiplex PCR; in TCRdb, only in-frame clones are kept and a portion is missing. Of 110,000 or so clones in the sample, approximately 88% were seen once. This CDR3 spans 16 amino acids. The J segment lost 4 bases and the V segment lost 2 bases, leaving 8 bases of the junction unmatched. The V gene's germline CDR1 is LGHDT and CDR2 YNNKEL (reference sequence). These data originate in a study of blood T cell repertoires in COVID-19. The V gene is TRBV3-1 (or the pseudogene TRBV3-2), the J gene TRBJ2-3, with TRBD2 identical over 8 bases. Material for sequencing was peripheral blood. The origin of this receptor is a woman aged 40-49 years with acute or convalescent COVID-19. CDR3 region: CASSQRGTSGADTQYF. CDR3 nucleotides: TGTGCCAGCAGCCAACGCGGGACTAGTGGGGCAGATACGCAGTATTTT.